This TCR beta chain was recorded in a study of T cell responses to AZD1222 COVID-19 vaccine. Study-wide results and limits: Reports indicate that nearly half of spike-specific TCRs are directed at unmutated variant regions. Among the donors, most were white British and more were female, and clonal diversity was possibly underestimated. Samples come after the peak T cell response, not at day 14.

CDR3 length: 12 residues. The germline V gene encodes CDR1 SGHNT and CDR2 YYREEE (reference sequence). The V end lost 1 base, the J end lost 4 bases, and 5 bases lay between the germline ends. Turning to this clone: The target antigen is unknown.

Sequenced by immunoSEQ multiplex PCR; TCRdb stores in-frame clones only, minus some. This table holds approximately 120,000 clones, about 94% found once. The chain recombines TRBV5-4 with TRBJ2-5; D might be TRBD1 (5 bases). The sequence was obtained from an adult in good health. The specimen comprised peripheral blood, sampled on day 0 of AZD1222 vaccination. The CDR3 is CASSLRGETQYF. CDR3 in DNA: TGTGCCAGCAGCTTGAGGGGAGAGACCCAGTACTTC.